This is a list of T cell receptor beta chains from one sample in a study of glioma-infiltrating T cells after dendritic cell vaccination. Sequencing used immunoSEQ multiplex PCR; TCRdb keeps in-frame clones, though not all of them. The sample consists of some 90,000 clones, approximately 80% of them appearing once. The material sequenced was blood, taken after dendritic cell vaccination. The origin of the receptors is a human donor with glioblastoma. Both conserved end residues are part of each CDR3. D genes are given only for firm matches. Rows give clone size only sometimes, using once, few, many, or a class for an expanded clone.

V	size	J	D	DNA	CDR3
TRBV7-9	.	TRBJ2-3	TRBD2	TGTGCCAGCAGCCCCCGACTAGCGGTTGATCCAGATACGCAGTATTTT	CASSPRLAVDPDTQYF
TRBV10-3	.	TRBJ1-2	TRBD1	TGTGCCATCAGTCGCAAACAGGGGCCGGATTACTACACCTTC	CAISRKQGPDYYTF
TRBV5-1	.	TRBJ1-5	.	TGCGCCAGCAGCCCCGGACAGATTTCTAGCAATCAGCCCCAGCATTTT	CASSPGQISSNQPQHF
TRBV25-1	.	TRBJ1-2	.	TGTGCCAGCAGTACCCAGGAGGGGTACGGCTACACCTTC	CASSTQEGYGYTF
TRBV5-6	.	TRBJ1-2	.	TGTGCCAGCAGCTTAAGACGGGTGGAGGGTAACTATGGCTACACCTTC	CASSLRRVEGNYGYTF
TRBV9	once	TRBJ2-5	.	TGTGCCAGCAGCGTGGCCAGCGGAGAGACCCAGTACTTC	CASSVASGETQYF
TRBV25-1	.	TRBJ2-3	TRBD2	TGTGCCAGCAGCCGAGCGGGAACAGATACGCAGTATTTT	CASSRAGTDTQYF
TRBV6-6	.	TRBJ2-3	.	TGTGCCAGCAGCCTTACAGGAACAGATACGCAGTATTTT	CASSLTGTDTQYF
TRBV6-5	.	TRBJ1-5	TRBD1	TGTGCCAGCAGTTCGAAGCACCCAGGGGGCGGTCAGCCCCAGCATTTT	CASSSKHPGGGQPQHF
TRBV19	.	TRBJ1-5	.	TGTGCCAGTAGTATATTCCTGACAAATAGCAATCAGCCCCAGCATTTT	CASSIFLTNSNQPQHF
TRBV7-9	once	TRBJ2-7	TRBD1	TGTGCCAGCAGCTTTTCGTCCGGGACAGGGAGCTACGAGCAGTACTTC	CASSFSSGTGSYEQYF
TRBV4-2	.	TRBJ2-1	.	TGTGCCAGCAGCCAAGACAGAGCGGAGGACAATGAGCAGTTCTTC	CASSQDRAEDNEQFF
TRBV20-1	.	TRBJ2-1	TRBD2	TGCAGTGCTGGGGGGGAGCGAGAGCAGTTCTTC	CSAGGEREQFF
TRBV25-1	.	TRBJ2-1	.	TGTGCCAGCAGTGAATTATCAACCGGGGGAATCGATGAGCAGTTCTTC	CASSELSTGGIDEQFF
TRBV6-5	.	TRBJ2-3	.	TGTGCCAGCAGCCCTGGACATCAGGCCACAGATACGCAGTATTTT	CASSPGHQATDTQYF
TRBV5-1	.	TRBJ1-1	.	TGCGCCAGCAGCCGAGGGGGAGAGACCGACTACACTGAAGCTTTCTTT	CASSRGGETDYTEAFF
TRBV7-9	.	TRBJ1-4	TRBD1	TGTGCCAGCAGCGATAGAGGGGGCGGGACGGCTAATGAAAAACTGTTTTTT	CASSDRGGGTANEKLFF
TRBV18	.	TRBJ2-7	TRBD1	TGTGCCAGCTCACCGACAGGGGCCCAATACGAGCAGTACTTC	CASSPTGAQYEQYF
TRBV7-9	.	TRBJ1-4	.	TGTGCCAGCAGCTCCGTCGCGGAGCCAAAACTGTTTTTT	CASSSVAEPKLFF
TRBV4-1	.	TRBJ2-2	.	TGCGCCAGCAGCCAAGGGGCCCTCGAGAGCACCGGGGAGCTGTTTTTT	CASSQGALESTGELFF
TRBV28	.	TRBJ1-5	TRBD1	TGTGCCAGCAGTTTAGGGCAGGGGGATCAGCCCCAGCATTTT	CASSLGQGDQPQHF
TRBV7-9	.	TRBJ2-1	TRBD1	TGTGCCAGCAGCCCCAGACAGGGGGGTGTGAGTGAGCAGTTCTTC	CASSPRQGGVSEQFF
TRBV19	.	TRBJ2-3	TRBD2	TGTGCCAGTAGTCCCTGGGAGGGTGCTAGCACAGATACGCAGTATTTT	CASSPWEGASTDTQYF
TRBV7-9	.	TRBJ1-4	.	TGTGCCAGCAGCCCCAGGGTTGAGGAGGAAAAACTGTTTTTT	CASSPRVEEEKLFF
TRBV18	.	TRBJ1-4	.	TGTGCCAGCTCACCTCGTATTGCAACTAATGAAAAACTGTTTTTT	CASSPRIATNEKLFF